Sequencing of this TCR beta chain was carried out in a study of blood T cell repertoires in COVID-19. Study at large: Sites in the United States, Italy and Spain provided acute and convalescent COVID-19 samples. T cells, B-cell-depleted T cells, or PBMCs provided the cDNA or gDNA that served as material.

Original handling: Reference gene primer amplification gave estimated nucleated cell counts. TCRdb's table, derived via immunoSEQ multiplex PCR, lists solely in-frame clones and lacks some. From that table come the V and J calls and clone size; the DNA was used to work out D and trimming. The sample lists over 150,000 clones, less than 95% occurring once. The junction had 6 bases not matched to a gene; V was cut back by 0 bases and J by 5 bases. Per germline, CDR1 ENHRY and CDR2 SYGVKD. The CDR3 contains 15 residues. Sequenced: peripheral blood. The clonotype was recovered from a man in his fifties or sixties with acute or convalescent COVID-19. The V gene is TRBV10-3, the J gene TRBJ2-7; 8 bases align to TRBD2. CDR3 bases: TGTGCCATCAGTGAGTCGGCTAGCGGGCTTGACGAGCAGTACTTC. It translates to CAISESASGLDEQYF.